A single sample is the source of the 17 T cell receptor beta chains below, sequenced in a study of T cell responses to AZD1222 COVID-19 vaccine (dated by TCRdb to the early 2020s). Per the publication, the time point label means: baseline before first vaccination. The library was generated by the immunoSEQ multiplex PCR assay. This immuneACCESS table, as held by TCRdb, lists in-frame sequences with V and J called but not all clones. Of the missing ones, under half trace to an unresolved V gene in checked studies; the others have no known cause. The sample has roughly 190,000 clones on record, under 95% of them singletons. Clones ranked in the top ten supply over 0.75% of the sample. The sequences come from peripheral blood, collected on day 0 of AZD1222 vaccination. The source is an adult in good health.

The chain combines TRBV24-1 with TRBJ2-3; D is uncertain. Trimming left V 4 bases short and J 3 bases short, with 19 bases between. Germline V CDR1 and CDR2: KGHDR, SFDVKD. This CDR3 contains 17 residues. The CDR3 protein is CATSDPELGVGTDTQYF. CDR3 nucleotide sequence: TGTGCCACCAGTGACCCTGAACTCGGCGTGGGGACAGATACGCAGTATTTT.

V usage is TRBV6-4 and J usage is TRBJ2-2; a possible D gene is TRBD2 (5 bases). Germline V gene sequence: CDR1 MRHNA, CDR2 SNTAGT. V shed 6 bases and J shed 0 bases, with 8 bases lying between them. There are 14 residues in the CDR3. The CDR3 region is CASRRGSNTGELFF. The DNA of the CDR3 is TGTGCCAGCAGACGGGGATCGAACACCGGGGAGCTGTTTTTT.

This chain uses TRBV7-3 with TRBJ1-2; 8 bases align to TRBD1. V shed 5 bases and J 3 bases; nucleotides not matched to a gene: 5. The CDR3 length is 14 residues. From germline, CDR1 is SGHTA and CDR2 FQGTGA. The CDR3 protein is CASSPRGRDYGYTF. The CDR3 nucleotides read TGTGCCAGCAGCCCCAGGGGGCGGGACTATGGCTACACCTTC.

The rearrangement uses TRBV14 and TRBJ2-5, with 9 bases matching TRBD1. Trimming took 4 bases from V and 2 from J; bases not matched to a gene: 8. The germline gives CDR1 SGHDN, CDR2 FVKESK. There are 16 residues in the CDR3. DNA of the CDR3: TGTGCCAGCAGCCCCATGGGACAGGGCCTACAAGAGACCCAGTACTTC. It codes for CASSPMGQGLQETQYF.

This chain connects TRBV7-3 to TRBJ2-2; TRBD2 agrees at 13 bases. V lost 6 bases, J lost 4 bases, and 8 bases stayed unmatched. There are 17 residues in the CDR3. Germline V CDR1 and CDR2: SGHTA, FQGTGA. The DNA for the CDR3 is TGTGCCAGCAGTGGGACTAGCGGGATACGGGGCACCGGGGAGCTGTTTTTT. Its protein product is CASSGTSGIRGTGELFF.

The V and J genes are TRBV29-1 and TRBJ1-1, with TRBD1 matching over 7 bases. V gave up 7 bases and J gave up 2 bases; unmatched junction bases: 10. CDR1 is SQVTM and CDR2 is ANQGSEA in the germline V gene. The CDR3 has 14 residues. The CDR3 nucleotides read TGCAGCGCTGAGAGGGGGCAGTTAAACACTGAAGCTTTCTTT. This encodes CSAERGQLNTEAFF.

This clone appeared once. The V and J genes are TRBV5-1 and TRBJ1-3, with a possible D match to TRBD2 (5 bases). The tail of the sequence fits TRBJ2-2 better, so the J call may be wrong. CDR3 size: 15 residues. Germline loops: CDR1 SGHRS, CDR2 YFSETQ. The DNA for the CDR3 is TGCGCCAGCAGAAGGGAGCTAGAGGTGACTGCGGAGCTGTTTTTT. Translating gives CASRRELEVTAELFF.

V gene TRBV7-8 combines with J gene TRBJ2-7; D is perhaps TRBD2 (6 bases). Trimming left V 1 base short and J 2 bases short, with 9 bases between. CDR3 length: 14 amino acids. Per germline, CDR1 SGHVS and CDR2 FQNEAQ. CDR3 bases: TGTGCCAGCAGCTTAGGCGGGGCGACCTACGAGCAGTACTTC. Its protein is CASSLGGATYEQYF.

V usage is TRBV7-8 and J usage is TRBJ1-1; D ambiguous. The CDR3 loop spans 13 amino acids. V dropped 10 bases and J dropped 3 bases, with 15 bases sitting between them. CDR1 is SGHVS and CDR2 is FQNEAQ in the germline V gene. In DNA form, the CDR3 reads TGTGCCACCGGCTCGCGCCAGGACACTGAAGCTTTCTTT. It specifies CATGSRQDTEAFF.

The chain carries TRBV10-3 and TRBJ1-2; 7 bases line up with TRBD1. Germline values: CDR1 ENHRY, CDR2 SYGVKD. The length of the CDR3 is 15 residues. V was pared by 8 bases and J by 6 bases, with 15 bases of the junction left unmatched. Here the CDR3 reads CAISPGGSERHGYTF. The CDR3 DNA sequence: TGTGCCATCTCGCCAGGGGGATCGGAACGTCATGGCTACACCTTC.

The chain links TRBV28 to TRBJ1-3; possible D gene TRBD1, 6 bases. Trimming cost V 2 bases and J 0 bases, with 11 bases left between them. The germline V gene has CDR1 MDHEN and CDR2 SYDVKM. CDR3 length: 16 residues. In DNA form, the CDR3 reads TGTGCCAGCAGTTTACGCGGGGGGGCCTCTGGAAACACCATATATTTT. This codes for CASSLRGGASGNTIYF.

The gene calls are TRBV27 and TRBJ1-6; no reliable D call. Germline assignment: CDR1 MNHEY and CDR2 SMNVEV (reference sequence). The CDR3 sequence is 14 residues long. Trimming cost V 8 bases and J 3 bases, with 11 bases left between them. CDR3 in DNA: TGTGCCAGCCAGACCCGAAGCTATAATTCACCCCTCCACTTT. This translates into CASQTRSYNSPLHF.

The chain combines TRBV9 with TRBJ1-3, with 8 nucleotides matching TRBD1. Unmatched junction bases numbered 4, after V lost 2 bases and J lost 0 bases. CDR1 is SGDLS and CDR2 is YYNGEE in the germline V gene. The CDR3 has 16 amino acids. Written as DNA, the CDR3 is TGTGCCAGCAGCGTTGGGGACAGGAGCTCTGGAAACACCATATATTTT. Residues: CASSVGDRSSGNTIYF.

This chain connects TRBV27 to TRBJ1-5; tentatively, D is TRBD1 (6 bases). CDR1 is MNHEY, CDR2 SMNVEV, per germline (reference sequence). V was trimmed by 5 bases and J by 3 bases, leaving 8 bases between them. The CDR3 loop spans 13 amino acids. CDR3 amino acids: CASSRTANQPQHF. The CDR3 coding sequence is TGTGCCAGCAGTCGGACAGCCAATCAGCCCCAGCATTTT.

This chain links TRBV2 with TRBJ1-3, with 8 positions matching TRBD1. V was pared by 6 bases and J by 4 bases, with 5 bases of the junction left unmatched. The CDR3 contains 14 residues. CDR1 SNHLY and CDR2 FYNNEI come from the germline V gene. CDR3 DNA sequence: TGTGCCAGCAGCTCAGGGGGCATAGGAAACACCATATATTTT. As protein: CASSSGGIGNTIYF.

CDR3 region: CASSVASAGAYEQYF. For the CDR3, the DNA is TGTGCCAGCAGCGTAGCATCGGCAGGAGCCTACGAGCAGTACTTC. The chain uses TRBV9 and TRBJ2-7; D gene unclear. Trimming pared 0 bases from V and 2 bases from J, leaving 12 bases between. The length of the CDR3 is 15 residues. Germline CDR1 reads SGDLS; CDR2 reads YYNGEE. Variable domain in full (rest from reference TRBV9 and TRBJ2-7): DSGVTQTPKHLITATGQRVTLRCSPRSGDLSVYWYQQSLDQGLQFLIQYYNGEERAKGNILERFSAQQFPDLHSELNLSSLELGDSALYFCASSVASAGAYEQYFGPGTRLTVT.

The rearrangement joins TRBV5-6 to TRBJ2-6; TRBD1 agrees at 9 bases. The CDR3 is made up of 19 amino acids. The V and J ends lost 4 bases and 0 bases, in that order; junction bases with no gene match: 11. Germline loops: CDR1 SGHDT, CDR2 YYEEEE. The CDR3 nucleotides are TGTGCCAGCAGCCCGGATCCGGGACAGGGACACTCTGGGGCCAACGTCCTGACTTTC. The encoded protein is CASSPDPGQGHSGANVLTF. The entire variable domain, with the rest obtained from reference TRBV5-6 and TRBJ2-6, is as follows: DAGVTQSPTHLIKTRGQQVTLRCSPKSGHDTVSWYQQALGQGPQFIFQYYEEEERQRGNFPDRFSGHQFPNYSSELNVNALLLGDSALYLCASSPDPGQGHSGANVLTFGAGSRLTVL.